This T cell receptor beta chain appears in the sequencing data of a study of cytomegalovirus exposure and HLA in healthy donors. The overall study: An early release of data contained about 85 million unique TCRs, which came from HLA-typed donors.

About this clone itself: The antigen is undetermined.

The CDR3 contains 16 residues. The germline V gene encodes CDR1 MNHEY and CDR2 SMNVEV (reference sequence). V trimming: 5 bases; J trimming: 5 bases; junction bases outside the gene matches: 13. Study observations and caveats: Immune exposure data for these donors was limited to CMV serostatus. Later analysis associated a missense DCLRE1C variant with TCR beta V- and J-gene trimming. Analyzed later, association rates of TCRs varied across HLA loci, with DRB1 most and HLA-C fewest.

The PCR employed 60 Vbeta primers together with 13 Jbeta primers. Some clones are missing from TCRdb's copy, which holds only in-frame ones; the method was immunoSEQ multiplex PCR. This repertoire shows some 150,000 clones, roughly 8.8% found once; its top ten account for roughly 6.4%. The TCR comes from a woman in her 40s in good health and CMV-seropositive. This rearrangement joins TRBV27 to TRBJ2-7, with 9 bases that match TRBD1. The sequencing input was PBMCs. CDR3 sequence reads: CASSPRPGQGSDEQYF. For the CDR3, the DNA is TGTGCCAGCAGTCCTCGTCCGGGACAGGGTAGCGACGAGCAGTACTTC.